This TCR beta chain was retrieved from a study of a mutant IDH1 vaccine in newly diagnosed glioma. Study at large: Treated patients, approximately 62% male and roughly 40% female, averaged about 40 years of age. Previous care, which was radiotherapy, temozolomide, or both, most often involved both.

As for this clone: What it binds is unknown.

The time point is: week 11, during vaccination. Vaccination comprised doses that each held 300 ug of mutant IDH1 20-mer peptide, plus topical imiquimod. Each astrocytoma in the donors was new, WHO grade 3 or 4, IDH1-mutant and ATRX-lost. Germline V lookup: CDR1 MGHRA, CDR2 YSYEKL. This CDR3 is built from 11 residues. Trimming removed 7 bases from V and 4 bases from J, with 7 bases in between. Whole-study findings and limits: Apparently unrelated to pseudoprogression were changes in the top peripheral T cell clonotypes.

The data were produced by immunoSEQ multiplex PCR, yet TCRdb's version contains in-frame clones alone and is incomplete. The profile shows fewer than 45,000 clones, over 80% of them singletons. V gene TRBV4-1 combines with J gene TRBJ2-5, with a tentative D call TRBD2 (6 bases). Specimen: PBMCs, collected from a glioma patient whose treatment included an IDH1 peptide vaccine. This receptor was taken from a man in his forties or fifties with glioma. This CDR3 reads CASTGGETQYF. For the CDR3, the DNA is TGCGCCAGCACCGGGGGAGAGACCCAGTACTTC.